Detailed here is one T cell receptor beta chain. This clone has just one count. Its antigen is currently not known. The input lacks base qualities; no much larger clone sits a single base away. TCRbeta CDR3 regions were sequenced with the immunoSEQ Assay. After extraction, genomic DNA underwent amplification by bias-controlled multiplex PCR, followed by high-throughput sequencing. The published analysis was carried out like this. Collapsing and filtering of sequences were performed to quantify the absolute abundance of each unique TCRbeta CDR3 region. T cell fraction was estimated by normalizing TCRbeta template counts to usable DNA, which was measured by amplifying reference genes present in all nucleated cells. Repertoire TCRs were annotated as SARS-CoV-2-specific when V gene, CDR3 amino acid sequence and J gene were exactly matched to a known reactive TCR set. MIRA supplied the reference SARS-CoV-2 TCR set, which was filtered for enrichment in COVID-19-positive ImmuneCODE repertoires so that public or cross-reactive TCRs were removed. Drawing on the MIRA antigens, annotated TCRs were analysed further at the level of specific ORF or position within ORF. Depth was the summed frequency of annotated unique rearrangements, while breadth was defined as annotated unique rearrangements over total unique productive rearrangements. TCR breadth was compared between groups using two-sided Wilcoxon rank-sum tests. What TCRdb holds here is the immuneACCESS table cut down to in-frame rearrangements. Part of the clones is not present; checked against another copy, under half of the missing clones reflect an unresolved V gene, and the others are unexplained. V and J calls and clone size follow that table, whereas D and trimming were derived from the DNA. This sample holds 250,000 or so clones; roughly 89% were observed only once. Clones ranked in the top ten supply less than 3.5% of the sample.

This sample stems from a study of Ad26.COV2.S vaccination and SARS-CoV-2 variants (dated by TCRdb to 2020 to 2023). Broadly, across the study: Donors in the vaccine arm were drawn from COV1001, a phase I-IIa trial of Ad26.COV2.S in healthy adults that was multicentre, randomized, double-blind and placebo-controlled. Ad26.COV2.S was given intramuscularly at 5x10^10 or 1x10^11 viral particles, as a single shot or as two shots 56 days apart. TCRbeta repertoire sequencing served as the tool for gauging how specific and how broad the SARS-CoV-2-reactive T cell receptors were following Ad26.COV2.S vaccination. The TCR-sequenced set comprised about 32 samples: about 19 Ad26.COV2.S vaccine recipients, 5 placebo recipients and 8 SARS-CoV-2 convalescent individuals. Trial participants were randomized into five groups of five, in which low-dose or high-dose Ad26.COV2.S was given once or twice, or placebo was given on both occasions. Throughout the experiments and outcome assessment, investigators stayed blinded to trial group allocation. General conclusions and limits of the study: The study was not powered to compare responses between vaccine doses or regimens. Vaccine and placebo recipients had similar non-spike TCR breadth, a finding consistent with the vaccine containing only spike. Compared with placebo recipients, Ad26.COV2.S recipients showed higher spike-specific TCR breadth (P = 0.0014). The authors noted that total T cell responses may have been underestimated by the TCR breadth and depth analyses. After vaccination, spike-specific CD8+ and CD4+ T cell responses were reported to show substantial breadth.

Relative to germline, V is missing 3 bases and J is missing 10 bases, with 12 bases of the junction outside any gene match. From the cysteine through the phenylalanine, the CDR3 covers 15 amino acids. Just CDR3 DNA is preserved here, 45 bases in frame from base 1. The germline V gene supplies CDR1 SGHNT and CDR2 YENEEA. In the paper's terms, the treatment or condition label means: approximately 18 received Ad26.COV2.S at low or high dose, single or two shots; roughly five received placebo; per-sample allocation not given. For vaccine and placebo recipients, the sequenced repertoires came from samples collected on day 63 after the first injection. Cohort 1b enrolled some 25 adults aged 18-55 years at a single site in Boston, USA, between 29 July and 7 August 2020. Ad26.COV2.S consisted of a replication-incompetent adenovirus type 26 vector by which a prefusion-stabilized SARS-CoV-2 spike protein from the original Wuhan strain was expressed.

The sequences come from peripheral blood, collected in a trial of Ad26.COV2.S vaccine versus placebo. Recombination joined TRBV11-3 with TRBJ2-1; the junction holds 7 bases that match TRBD2. This receptor was taken from a person between 18 and 65 years old who received the Ad26.COV2.S COVID-19 vaccine or a placebo. The CDR3 in this case is CASSFGGGQQGEQFF. The sequenced DNA is TGTGCCAGCAGCTTTGGGGGAGGGCAACAAGGCGAGCAGTTCTTC.